Listed below are T cell receptor beta chains from one sample, sequenced in a study of cytomegalovirus exposure and HLA in healthy donors. Clones were sequenced by immunoSEQ multiplex PCR, and TCRdb holds only the in-frame ones, with some missing. This table holds 150,000 to 200,000 clones, 68% found once. The sequencing input was PBMCs. All receptors derive from a man aged 25 to 45 in good health and CMV-seropositive. Both conserved end residues are part of each CDR3. The D gene is left open where the match is weak. Only some rows state a clone size, as once, few, many or a class for expanded clones.

clone_size | j_call | v_call | d_call | cdr3_aa | cdr3_nt
once | TRBJ2-7 | TRBV7-2 | TRBD2 | CASSSRLAGGHEQYF | TGTGCCAGCAGCTCCCGTCTAGCGGGAGGTCACGAGCAGTACTTC
NA | TRBJ2-2 | TRBV11-3 | TRBD2 | CASSLDGIAGTGELFF | TGTGCCAGCAGCTTAGATGGGATAGCGGGGACCGGGGAGCTGTTTTTT
NA | TRBJ1-1 | TRBV27 | TRBD1 | CASSRNPDREAFF | TGTGCCAGCAGTCGAAACCCGGACAGGGAAGCTTTCTTT
NA | TRBJ1-5 | TRBV5-1 | TRBD1 | CASSPGTANQPQHF | TGCGCCAGCAGCCCGGGGACAGCCAATCAGCCCCAGCATTTT
NA | TRBJ2-1 | TRBV27 | TRBD1 | CASSSTGYNEQFF | TGTGCCAGCAGTTCGACAGGGTACAATGAGCAGTTCTTC
few | TRBJ2-1 | TRBV27 | NA | CASSLLATHSYNEQFF | TGTGCCAGCAGTCTTCTAGCGACCCACTCCTACAATGAGCAGTTCTTC
NA | TRBJ2-7 | TRBV7-6 | TRBD1 | CASSPRTGQGAEQYF | TGTGCCAGCAGCCCCCGGACGGGACAGGGAGCCGAGCAGTACTTC
NA | TRBJ2-7 | TRBV20-1 | NA | CSADAPGEQYF | TGCAGTGCAGACGCACCAGGCGAGCAGTACTTC
NA | TRBJ2-2 | TRBV7-9 | NA | CASSLAHFFEGSNTGELFF | TGTGCCAGCAGCTTAGCGCATTTCTTTGAGGGTTCGAACACCGGGGAGCTGTTTTTT
NA | TRBJ2-1 | TRBV19 | TRBD1 | CASSYGTGGSNEQFF | TGTGCCAGTAGCTATGGGACAGGGGGTAGTAATGAGCAGTTCTTC
NA | TRBJ2-1 | TRBV5-1 | NA | CASSPGSSYNEQFF | TGCGCCAGCAGCCCCGGGAGCTCCTACAATGAGCAGTTCTTC
NA | TRBJ1-2 | TRBV9 | TRBD1 | CASSSGTVYGYTF | TGTGCCAGCAGCTCCGGGACAGTCTATGGCTACACCTTC
NA | TRBJ2-2 | TRBV7-8 | NA | CASSLVVLDTGELFF | TGTGCCAGCAGCTTAGTAGTACTTGACACCGGGGAGCTGTTTTTT
NA | TRBJ2-5 | TRBV5-1 | NA | CASSNPSEETQYF | TGCGCCAGCAGCAACCCTAGCGAAGAGACCCAGTACTTC
NA | TRBJ2-5 | TRBV11-2 | TRBD1 | CASSPRRGTGGWETQYF | TGTGCCAGCAGCCCAAGACGAGGGACAGGGGGCTGGGAGACCCAGTACTTC
few | TRBJ2-2 | TRBV5-1 | TRBD1 | CASSKGQGHPYTGELFF | TGCGCCAGCAGCAAAGGACAGGGCCATCCTTACACCGGGGAGCTGTTTTTT
NA | TRBJ1-2 | TRBV28 | TRBD1 | CASSRGDYGYTF | TGTGCCAGCTCCAGGGGGGACTATGGCTACACCTTC
NA | TRBJ1-5 | TRBV4-1 | TRBD1 | CASSHALWDRRNQPQHF | TGCGCCAGCAGCCATGCCTTGTGGGACAGACGCAATCAGCCCCAGCATTTT
NA | TRBJ2-7 | TRBV11-2 | NA | CASSLVMAGPNIYEQYF | TGTGCCAGCAGCTTAGTAATGGCGGGACCAAACATCTACGAGCAGTACTTC
NA | TRBJ1-5 | TRBV28 | TRBD1 | CASSGTGTAQNQPQHF | TGTGCCAGCAGCGGAACCGGGACAGCCCAAAATCAGCCCCAGCATTTT
few | TRBJ1-4 | TRBV11-3 | NA | CASSLGSSRAGGEKLFF | TGTGCCAGCAGCTTAGGGTCCTCGAGGGCAGGAGGTGAAAAACTGTTTTTT
NA | TRBJ2-1 | TRBV2 | TRBD2 | CASRAGLAGEYEQFF | TGTGCCAGCAGGGCGGGACTAGCGGGAGAGTATGAGCAGTTCTTC
NA | TRBJ2-7 | TRBV10-2 | TRBD2 | CASSPDNPSWTSGSYYEQYF | TGCGCCAGCAGCCCCGACAACCCTTCTTGGACTAGCGGGAGTTACTACGAGCAGTACTTC
NA | TRBJ2-1 | TRBV19 | TRBD2 | CASSPQGLAGYNEQFF | TGTGCCAGTAGTCCGCAGGGACTAGCGGGGTACAATGAGCAGTTCTTC
NA | TRBJ1-4 | TRBV18 | TRBD1 | CASSPATGGADNEKLFF | TGTGCCAGCTCACCAGCAACAGGGGGCGCCGATAATGAAAAACTGTTTTTT
NA | TRBJ1-4 | TRBV30 | TRBD1 | CAWSSRGGGYEKLFF | TGTGCCTGGAGTTCTCGCGGAGGGGGCTATGAAAAACTGTTTTTT
NA | TRBJ2-7 | TRBV27 | NA | CASRPQAPSWWQYF | TGTGCCAGCAGACCACAGGCCCCTTCGTGGTGGCAGTACTTC
NA | TRBJ1-6 | TRBV27 | NA | CASSNSLEVLGGSPLHF | TGTGCCAGCAGTAATAGTTTGGAGGTTCTTGGAGGATCACCCCTCCACTTT
NA | TRBJ2-5 | TRBV4-1 | NA | CASSSYAIQETQYF | TGCGCCAGCAGCTCCTACGCAATCCAAGAGACCCAGTACTTC
NA | TRBJ2-1 | TRBV7-6 | NA | CASSFLTGDNNEQFF | TGTGCCAGCAGCTTTCTCACTGGGGACAACAATGAGCAGTTCTTC
NA | TRBJ1-3 | TRBV4-1 | NA | CASSQVAGFIGNTIYF | TGCGCCAGCAGCCAAGTTGCAGGGTTTATTGGAAACACCATATATTTT
NA | TRBJ1-6 | TRBV2 | TRBD1 | CARTGGQGRSPLHF | TGTGCCAGAACCGGGGGACAGGGACGATCACCCCTCCACTTT
NA | TRBJ1-3 | TRBV18 | NA | CASSPQGQGNTIYF | TGTGCCAGCTCACCACAGGGGCAGGGAAACACCATATATTTT
NA | TRBJ2-7 | TRBV15 | NA | CATSREDGAYEQYF | TGTGCCACCAGCAGAGAGGACGGGGCCTACGAGCAGTACTTC
NA | TRBJ2-7 | TRBV30 | NA | CAWSVLSYEQYF | TGTGCCTGGAGTGTGTTATCCTACGAGCAGTACTTC
NA | TRBJ2-7 | TRBV11-2 | NA | CASSPRTVLSYEQYF | TGTGCCAGCAGCCCCCGGACAGTCCTCTCCTACGAGCAGTACTTC
NA | TRBJ1-5 | TRBV19 | NA | CASSTQGNSNQPQHF | TGTGCCAGTAGTACCCAGGGGAATAGCAATCAGCCCCAGCATTTT
NA | TRBJ2-7 | TRBV28 | NA | CASRDSYEQYF | TGTGCCAGCAGGGACAGTTACGAGCAGTACTTC
NA | TRBJ2-1 | TRBV9 | TRBD2 | CASSVGTSGYNEQFF | TGTGCCAGCAGTGTTGGGACTAGCGGATACAATGAGCAGTTCTTC
NA | TRBJ1-5 | TRBV27 | NA | CASSSPGGNQPQHF | TGTGCCAGCAGTTCTCCCGGGGGCAATCAGCCCCAGCATTTT
NA | TRBJ2-2 | TRBV18 | NA | CASSPSAGELFF | TGTGCCAGCTCACCATCCGCCGGGGAGCTGTTTTTT
NA | TRBJ2-7 | TRBV25-1 | TRBD1 | CASSEPGQGYEQYF | TGTGCCAGCAGTGAACCGGGACAGGGGTACGAGCAGTACTTC
NA | TRBJ2-1 | TRBV19 | TRBD1 | CASSIAGGSYNEQFF | TGTGCCAGTAGTATCGCAGGGGGCTCCTACAATGAGCAGTTCTTC
NA | TRBJ2-7 | TRBV2 | TRBD1 | CASSGTGGFNEQYF | TGTGCCAGCAGTGGTACAGGGGGCTTCAACGAGCAGTACTTC
NA | TRBJ1-3 | TRBV2 | NA | CASSGGPGNTIYF | TGTGCCAGCAGTGGGGGCCCTGGAAACACCATATATTTT
NA | TRBJ2-7 | TRBV28 | TRBD2 | CASSLSREGSEQYF | TGTGCCAGCAGTTTATCGCGGGAGGGGTCCGAGCAGTACTTC
few | TRBJ1-1 | TRBV4-1 | NA | CASSPRDNMNTEAFF | TGCGCCAGCAGCCCCCGGGACAACATGAACACTGAAGCTTTCTTT
NA | TRBJ1-2 | TRBV28 | NA | CASFLGGVYGYTF | TGTGCCAGTTTCCTGGGGGGGGTCTATGGCTACACCTTC
NA | TRBJ2-6 | TRBV5-1 | TRBD1 | CASSLRDRVSGANVLTF | TGCGCCAGCAGCTTGCGGGACAGGGTGTCCGGGGCCAACGTCCTGACTTTC
NA | TRBJ2-7 | TRBV5-6 | TRBD2 | CASRSSGRAYEQYF | TGTGCCAGCAGGTCAAGCGGGAGGGCCTACGAGCAGTACTTC
NA | TRBJ2-5 | TRBV29-1 | NA | CSVEAYQETQYF | TGCAGCGTAGAAGCGTACCAAGAGACCCAGTACTTC
NA | TRBJ1-5 | TRBV28 | TRBD1 | CASSVTGVRRGNQPQHF | TGTGCCAGCAGCGTAACAGGGGTCAGGCGGGGCAATCAGCCCCAGCATTTT
NA | TRBJ2-7 | TRBV4-2 | TRBD2 | CASKQLAGDLYEQYF | TGTGCCAGCAAACAACTAGCGGGAGACCTCTACGAGCAGTACTTC
NA | TRBJ1-2 | TRBV30 | TRBD1 | CAWSVRQGYYGYTF | TGTGCCTGGAGTGTACGACAGGGGTACTATGGCTACACCTTC
few | TRBJ2-7 | TRBV14 | NA | CASSQVRGNSAGRREQYF | TGTGCCAGCAGCCAAGTTAGGGGGAATTCGGCAGGGCGCCGGGAGCAGTACTTC